A selection of T cell receptor beta chains follows, all from one sample in a study of blood T cell repertoires in COVID-19. Produced via immunoSEQ multiplex PCR; TCRdb's table is partial and in-frame only. The sample yields 200,000 to 250,000 clones, 80% to 85% seen once. Sequences were obtained from peripheral blood. The receptors were gathered from a woman aged 25 to 39 who had recovered from COVID-19. Both conserved end residues are part of each CDR3. The order of the fields is V gene, CDR3 protein.

TRBV3-1/TRBV3-2	CASSRQGTIGYTF
TRBV4-1	CASSQDTSGRESTGQYF
TRBV6-5	CASSYEFGQVYGYTF
TRBV9	CASSVGGNTGELFF
TRBV19	CASSMRGRPEKLFF
TRBV3-1/TRBV3-2	CASSQIDNSPLHF
TRBV27	CASRHTDGGMRVSTQYF
TRBV27	CASSPRDRGNLVSPLHF
TRBV28	CASNSRLVWYEQYF
TRBV3-1/TRBV3-2	CASSQDSGGYGYTF
TRBV14	CASSQDLEVRGYTF
TRBV10-1	CASHSGYEAFF
TRBV29-1	CSVTPGHVANEQYF
TRBV3-1/TRBV3-2	CASSPNRVEQYF
TRBV28	CASRNRGQSNQPQHF
TRBV28	CASSLRARDGYTF
TRBV18	CASLQGMNTEAFF
TRBV7-9	CASRPRTVSGNTIYF
TRBV7-2	CASSLVGVGGNSPLHF
TRBV18	CASAPTGTNTGELFF
TRBV7-3	CASSFSSHGSPLHF
TRBV9	CASSPGQLQSYEQYF
TRBV27	CASSLSAGGSGELFF
TRBV24-1	CATSGPGRVDGYTF
TRBV6-1	CASSEPGGRNNEQFF
TRBV27	CASSSSVRDGYTF
TRBV30	CAWMLASGRYVNSPLHF
TRBV19	CASSIQGQETQYF
TRBV19	CSAGAGFIGEQYF
TRBV29-1	CSVGAGGRTDTQYF
TRBV3-1/TRBV3-2	CASSQTGQGITGELFF
TRBV28	CASSSGGGSYNEQFF
TRBV3-1/TRBV3-2	CASSPRTSGRAWGYNEQFF
TRBV4-1	CASSQVPGLRNEQFF
TRBV11-2	CASSLAGGDYEQYF
TRBV19	CATQDRGEAFF
TRBV16	CASSQSLSKNIQYF
TRBV19	CASSGERGGHYEQYF
TRBV30	CAARPGEETQYF
TRBV4-1	CASSQDRYRGANQPQHF
TRBV6-4	CASSDSTGQTQYF
TRBV6-5	CASRKAAGSYYEQYF
TRBV5-1	CASSWAGTNGEKLFF
TRBV16	CASSQSGQGTGNQPQHF
TRBV13	CASSSRTEETQYF
TRBV18	CASSPGEGVNYGYTF